This entry describes one T cell receptor (beta chain). Its antigen is unknown. Repertoires were generated with immunoSEQ multiplex PCR, while TCRdb's copy carries only in-frame clones and drops some. Of just under 20,000 clones in the sample, more than 65% were seen once. This record comes from a study of T cell clonotyping in hematopoietic cell transplantation. The study's findings and limits: Recipient TCR diversity dropped after transplant; expanded clonotypes rose from day 30 to 180.

The CDR3 has 15 amino acids. The germline CDR1 and CDR2 sequences are MNHEY and SVGAGI. The V end lost 6 bases, the J end lost 1 base, and 15 bases lay between the germline ends. The sequencing sample was made of peripheral blood mononuclear cells. This sequence originates from a man in his sixties in good health. Some clones in this sample may be carry-over from other donors' samples. This chain joins TRBV6-5 and TRBJ1-1; D remains unclear. In DNA, the CDR3 is TGTGCCAGCAGCCCAGGTGCCGGGGAGAACACTGAAGCTTTCTTT. It is translated as CASSPGAGENTEAFF.